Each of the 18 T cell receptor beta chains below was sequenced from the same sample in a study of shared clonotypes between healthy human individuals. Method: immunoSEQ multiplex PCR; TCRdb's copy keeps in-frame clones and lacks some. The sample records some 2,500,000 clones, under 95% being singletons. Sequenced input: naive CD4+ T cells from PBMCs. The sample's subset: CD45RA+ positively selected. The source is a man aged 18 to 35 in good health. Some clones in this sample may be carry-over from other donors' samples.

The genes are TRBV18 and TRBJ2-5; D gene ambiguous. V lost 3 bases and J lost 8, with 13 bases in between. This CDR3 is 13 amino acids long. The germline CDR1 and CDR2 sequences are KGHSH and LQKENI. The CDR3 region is CASSPPAASTQYF. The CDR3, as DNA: TGTGCCAGCTCACCCCCCGCGGCGAGTACCCAGTACTTC.

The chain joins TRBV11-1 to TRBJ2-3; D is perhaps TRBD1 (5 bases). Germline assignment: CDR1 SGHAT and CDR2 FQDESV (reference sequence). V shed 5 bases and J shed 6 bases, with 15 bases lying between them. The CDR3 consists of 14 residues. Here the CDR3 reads CASSQDREPDTQYF. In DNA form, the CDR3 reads TGTGCCAGCAGCCAAGACAGAGAGCCCGATACGCAGTATTTT.

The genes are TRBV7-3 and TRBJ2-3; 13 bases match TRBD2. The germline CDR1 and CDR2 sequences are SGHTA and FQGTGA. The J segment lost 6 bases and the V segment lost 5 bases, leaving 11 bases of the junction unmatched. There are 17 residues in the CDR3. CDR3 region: CASSDPGLAGSSDTQYF. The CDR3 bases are TGTGCCAGCAGCGATCCGGGACTAGCGGGATCTTCGGATACGCAGTATTTT.

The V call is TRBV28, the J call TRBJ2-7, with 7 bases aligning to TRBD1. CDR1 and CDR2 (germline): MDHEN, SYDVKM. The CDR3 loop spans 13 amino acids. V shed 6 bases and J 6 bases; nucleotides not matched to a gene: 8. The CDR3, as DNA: TGTGCCAGCAGCCCTCAGGGGGTCGGCGAGCAGTACTTC. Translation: CASSPQGVGEQYF.

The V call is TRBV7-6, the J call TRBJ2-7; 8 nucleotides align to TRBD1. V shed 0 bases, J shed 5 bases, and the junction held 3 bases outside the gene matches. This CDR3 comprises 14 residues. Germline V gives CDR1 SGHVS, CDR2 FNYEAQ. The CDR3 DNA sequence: TGTGCCAGCAGCTTAGCTACGGACAGGGACGAGCAGTACTTC. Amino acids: CASSLATDRDEQYF.

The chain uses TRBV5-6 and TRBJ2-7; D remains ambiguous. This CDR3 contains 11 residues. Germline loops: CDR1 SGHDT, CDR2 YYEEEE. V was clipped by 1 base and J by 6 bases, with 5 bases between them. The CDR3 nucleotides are TGTGCCAGCAGCTTGATGGGCGAGCAGTACTTC. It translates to CASSLMGEQYF. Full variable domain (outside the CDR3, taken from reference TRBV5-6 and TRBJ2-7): DAGVTQSPTHLIKTRGQQVTLRCSPKSGHDTVSWYQQALGQGPQFIFQYYEEEERQRGNFPDRFSGHQFPNYSSELNVNALLLGDSALYLCASSLMGEQYFGPGTRLTVT.

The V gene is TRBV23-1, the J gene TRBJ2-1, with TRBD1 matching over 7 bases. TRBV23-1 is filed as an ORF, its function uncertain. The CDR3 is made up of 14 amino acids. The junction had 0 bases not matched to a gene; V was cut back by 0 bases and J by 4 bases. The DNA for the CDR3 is TGCGCCAGCAGTCAATCGGGACAGTACAATGAGCAGTTCTTC. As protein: CASSQSGQYNEQFF.

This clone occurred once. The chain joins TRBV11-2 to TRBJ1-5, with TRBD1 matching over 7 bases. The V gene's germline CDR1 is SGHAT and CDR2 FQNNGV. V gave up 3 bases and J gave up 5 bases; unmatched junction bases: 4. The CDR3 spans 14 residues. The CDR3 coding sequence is TGTGCCAGCAGCTTTGAGACAGGGTATCAGCCCCAGCATTTT. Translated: CASSFETGYQPQHF.

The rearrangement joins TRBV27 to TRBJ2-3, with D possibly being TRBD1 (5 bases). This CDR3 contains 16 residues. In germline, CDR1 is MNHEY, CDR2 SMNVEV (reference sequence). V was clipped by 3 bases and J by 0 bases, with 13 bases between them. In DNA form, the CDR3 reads TGTGCCAGCAGTTTCTTCAGGGTAACTAGCACAGATACGCAGTATTTT. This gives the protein CASSFFRVTSTDTQYF.

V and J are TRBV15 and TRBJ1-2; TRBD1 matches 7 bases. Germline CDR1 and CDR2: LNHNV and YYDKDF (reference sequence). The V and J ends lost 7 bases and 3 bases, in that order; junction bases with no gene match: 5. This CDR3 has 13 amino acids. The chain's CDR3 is CATNPGGDYGYTF. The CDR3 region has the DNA TGTGCCACCAACCCAGGGGGGGACTATGGCTACACCTTC.

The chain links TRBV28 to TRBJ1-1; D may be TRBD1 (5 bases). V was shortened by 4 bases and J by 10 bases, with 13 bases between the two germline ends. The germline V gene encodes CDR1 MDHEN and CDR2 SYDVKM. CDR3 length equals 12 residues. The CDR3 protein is CASSSRDGSAFF. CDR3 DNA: TGTGCCAGCAGTTCTCGGGACGGCTCAGCTTTCTTT.

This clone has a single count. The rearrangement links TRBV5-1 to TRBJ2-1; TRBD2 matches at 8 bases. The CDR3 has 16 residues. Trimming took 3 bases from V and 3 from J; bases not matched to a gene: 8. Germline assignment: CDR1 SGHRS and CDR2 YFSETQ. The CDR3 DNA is TGCGCCAGCAGCTCCGGACTAGCCATAATCTACAATGAGCAGTTCTTC. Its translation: CASSSGLAIIYNEQFF.

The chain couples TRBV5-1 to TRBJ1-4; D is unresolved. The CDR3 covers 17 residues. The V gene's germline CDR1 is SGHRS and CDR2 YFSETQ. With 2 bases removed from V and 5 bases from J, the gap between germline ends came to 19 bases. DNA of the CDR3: TGCGCCAGCAGCTTCTCCGGGCTCCGTGGCCCCAATGAAAAACTGTTTTTT. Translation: CASSFSGLRGPNEKLFF.

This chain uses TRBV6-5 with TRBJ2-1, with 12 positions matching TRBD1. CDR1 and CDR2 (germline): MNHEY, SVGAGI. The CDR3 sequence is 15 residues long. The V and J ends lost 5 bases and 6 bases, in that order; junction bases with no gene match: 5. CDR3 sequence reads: CASSNRDRGPNEQFF. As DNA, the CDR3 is TGTGCCAGCAGTAACCGGGACAGGGGGCCCAATGAGCAGTTCTTC.

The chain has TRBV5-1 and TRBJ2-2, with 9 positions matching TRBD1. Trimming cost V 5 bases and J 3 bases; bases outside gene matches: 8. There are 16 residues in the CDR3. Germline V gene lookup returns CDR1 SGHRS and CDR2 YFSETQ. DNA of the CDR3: TGCGCCAGCAGGGAGGGACAGGGTTCCCACACCGGGGAGCTGTTTTTT. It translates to CASREGQGSHTGELFF.

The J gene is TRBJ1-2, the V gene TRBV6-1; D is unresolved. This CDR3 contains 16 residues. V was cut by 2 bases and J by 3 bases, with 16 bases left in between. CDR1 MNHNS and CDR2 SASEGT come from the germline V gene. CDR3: CASSEFDGLSDYGYTF. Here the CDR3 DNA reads TGTGCCAGCAGTGAATTCGACGGTCTGTCGGACTATGGCTACACCTTC.

DNA for the CDR3: TGTGCCATCAGTGCGGCGGGGACTAATGAAAAACTGTTTTTT. It encodes CAISAAGTNEKLFF. This sequence joins TRBV10-3 and TRBJ1-4; no firm D call. The germline V gene has CDR1 ENHRY and CDR2 SYGVKD. This CDR3 is 14 amino acids long. Trimming stripped 4 bases from V and 2 bases from J, with 8 bases between.

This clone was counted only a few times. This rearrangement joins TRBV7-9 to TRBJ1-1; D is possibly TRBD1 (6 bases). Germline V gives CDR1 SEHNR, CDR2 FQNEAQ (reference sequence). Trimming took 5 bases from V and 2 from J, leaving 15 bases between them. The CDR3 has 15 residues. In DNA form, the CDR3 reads TGTGCCAGCAGCCAACTAACAGGGATAAACACTGAAGCTTTCTTT. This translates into CASSQLTGINTEAFF.